This TCR beta chain was captured in a study of CD8+CD57+ T cells in acquired aplastic anemia. Background on the study: Sorted CD4+ plus CD8+ cells gave DNA averaging around 3 ug. Notes on the study in general: Statistical testing detected no significant gap in CD8+ Simpson's diversity between patients and controls.

Genomic DNA, the template, was used for profiling of the TCR beta VDJ and CDR3. TCRdb independently ran MiXCR on the reads; one entry per CDR3 protein. The table shows 310,000 or so distinct CDR3 sequences, with approximately 57% occurring only once. As regards this clonotype: Its antigen is unknown.

This CDR3 has 14 residues. Germline CDR1 DFQATT, CDR2 SNEGSKA (reference sequence). V lost 1 base and J 3 bases, leaving 12 bases between the germline ends. All sequencing subjects had displayed CD8+CD57+ cell expansion on flow cytometry. With no exception, the patients had severe acquired aplastic anemia. Patients were untreated when blood was sampled. Sequenced: sorted CD4+, CD8+, or CD8+CD57+ T cells (not recorded which) from PBMCs. This sequence was found in a human donor with aplastic anemia. The J gene is TRBJ1-1, the V gene TRBV20-1; D call uncertain. The chain's CDR3 is CSARVVASDTEAFF. CDR3 nucleotide sequence: TGCAGTGCTAGAGTTGTGGCGTCGGACACTGAAGCTTTCTTT.